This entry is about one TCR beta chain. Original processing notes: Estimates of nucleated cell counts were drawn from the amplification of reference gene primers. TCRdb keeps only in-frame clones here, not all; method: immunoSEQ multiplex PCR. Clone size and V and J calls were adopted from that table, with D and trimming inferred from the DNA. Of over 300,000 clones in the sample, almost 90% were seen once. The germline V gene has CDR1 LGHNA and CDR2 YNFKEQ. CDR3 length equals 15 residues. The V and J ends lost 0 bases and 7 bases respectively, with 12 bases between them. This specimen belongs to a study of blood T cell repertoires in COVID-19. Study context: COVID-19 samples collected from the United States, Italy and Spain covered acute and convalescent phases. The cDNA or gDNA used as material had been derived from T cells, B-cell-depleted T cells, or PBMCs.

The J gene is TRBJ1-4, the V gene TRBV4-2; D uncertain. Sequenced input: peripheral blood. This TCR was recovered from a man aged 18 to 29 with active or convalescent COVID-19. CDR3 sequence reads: CASSQEPGGSEKLFF. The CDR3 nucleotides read TGTGCCAGCAGCCAAGAGCCGGGAGGAAGTGAAAAACTGTTTTTT.